Listed below are T cell receptor beta chains from one sample, sequenced in a study of post-analysis software for immune sequencing data. TCRdb reprocessed the PCR reads via MiXCR and lists one record per CDR3 protein. Of some 890,000 distinct CDR3 sequences listed, approximately 50% are singletons. Sequenced: blood. All receptors derive from a girl aged 10 to 17 with multiple sclerosis. The CDR3 runs from the conserved cysteine through the conserved F or W. A D gene is named only where the DNA matches it firmly. Clone size appears in some rows only: once, few, many, or a class for an expanded clone.

d_call: NA
clone_size: NA
j_call: TRBJ2-5
v_call: TRBV18
cdr3_nt: TGTGCCAGCTCACCACCGCTAGCGATTGAGACCCAGTACTTC
cdr3_aa: CASSPPLAIETQYF

d_call: NA
clone_size: NA
j_call: TRBJ2-3
v_call: TRBV24-1
cdr3_nt: TGTGCCACCAGTGCCCCTTTGACAGATACGCAGTATTTT
cdr3_aa: CATSAPLTDTQYF

d_call: NA
clone_size: NA
j_call: TRBJ2-5
v_call: TRBV20-1
cdr3_nt: TGCAGTGCCACGCAGGGTCAAGAGACCCAGTACTTC
cdr3_aa: CSATQGQETQYF

d_call: TRBD2
clone_size: NA
j_call: TRBJ2-3
v_call: TRBV4-1
cdr3_nt: TGCGCCAGCAGCCAAGGGGAAGCGGGAGGAGCAGATACGCAGTATTTT
cdr3_aa: CASSQGEAGGADTQYF

d_call: TRBD2
clone_size: NA
j_call: TRBJ2-1
v_call: TRBV5-1
cdr3_nt: TGCGCCAGCAGCTTGGTCGCGGGAGGAATCAATGAGCAGTTCTTC
cdr3_aa: CASSLVAGGINEQFF

d_call: NA
clone_size: NA
j_call: TRBJ1-5
v_call: TRBV20-1
cdr3_nt: TGCAGTGCTAGAGACAGGTTCAATCAGCCCCAGCATTTT
cdr3_aa: CSARDRFNQPQHF

d_call: NA
clone_size: few
j_call: TRBJ1-4
v_call: TRBV6-5
cdr3_nt: TGTGCCAGCAGTTACTCGAGCAATGAAAAACTGTTTTTT
cdr3_aa: CASSYSSNEKLFF

d_call: NA
clone_size: NA
j_call: TRBJ2-1
v_call: TRBV7-9
cdr3_nt: TGTGCCAGCCTTCAGGCAGGGGTGGACTACAATGAGCAGTTCTTC
cdr3_aa: CASLQAGVDYNEQFF

d_call: TRBD2
clone_size: few
j_call: TRBJ2-1
v_call: TRBV29-1
cdr3_nt: TGCAGCGTTCCCTTAGCGGGAGTTGTCTACAATGAGCAGTTCTTC
cdr3_aa: CSVPLAGVVYNEQFF

d_call: TRBD2
clone_size: NA
j_call: TRBJ2-5
v_call: TRBV7-2
cdr3_nt: TGTGCCAGCAGCCGCAATAGCGGGGGAGAGACCCAGTACTTC
cdr3_aa: CASSRNSGGETQYF

d_call: NA
clone_size: NA
j_call: TRBJ2-7
v_call: TRBV20-1
cdr3_nt: TGCAGTGCCCTCGGGTACGAGCAGTACTTC
cdr3_aa: CSALGYEQYF

d_call: NA
clone_size: NA
j_call: TRBJ1-1
v_call: TRBV29-1
cdr3_nt: TGCAGCGTTGTGCGGATTAAGAACACTGAAGCTTTCTTT
cdr3_aa: CSVVRIKNTEAFF

d_call: TRBD2
clone_size: few
j_call: TRBJ2-1
v_call: TRBV3-1
cdr3_nt: TGTGCCAGCAGCCCTCCGAGAGGACTAGTCAATGAGCAGTTCTTC
cdr3_aa: CASSPPRGLVNEQFF

d_call: TRBD1
clone_size: NA
j_call: TRBJ2-6
v_call: TRBV5-1
cdr3_nt: TGCGCCAGCAGCCCTGGGGACAGGCCGAGCTCTGGGGCCAACGTCCTGACTTTC
cdr3_aa: CASSPGDRPSSGANVLTF

d_call: NA
clone_size: NA
j_call: TRBJ2-7
v_call: TRBV5-1
cdr3_nt: TGCGCCAGCAGCACCCAGGAAGGCGAGCAGTACTTC
cdr3_aa: CASSTQEGEQYF

d_call: NA
clone_size: NA
j_call: TRBJ1-1
v_call: TRBV20-1
cdr3_nt: TGCAGTGCTAAGCTTTGGGGCCGGCGGGCCACTGAAGCTTTCTTT
cdr3_aa: CSAKLWGRRATEAFF

d_call: NA
clone_size: NA
j_call: TRBJ2-7
v_call: TRBV6-5
cdr3_nt: TGTGCCAGCAGTTACGGGACGGGGTTCGACGAGCAGTACTTC
cdr3_aa: CASSYGTGFDEQYF

d_call: NA
clone_size: NA
j_call: TRBJ2-7
v_call: TRBV3-1
cdr3_nt: TGTGCCAGCAGCCATTGGGCAGGGTCCTACGAGCAGTACTTC
cdr3_aa: CASSHWAGSYEQYF

d_call: NA
clone_size: NA
j_call: TRBJ2-7
v_call: TRBV29-1
cdr3_nt: TGCAGCGTTTTTGGGGCCTCCTACGAGCAGTACTTC
cdr3_aa: CSVFGASYEQYF

d_call: NA
clone_size: NA
j_call: TRBJ2-7
v_call: TRBV18
cdr3_nt: TGTGCCAGCTCACCCTCCGGCCGCAGCGAGCAGTACTTC
cdr3_aa: CASSPSGRSEQYF

d_call: NA
clone_size: NA
j_call: TRBJ2-1
v_call: TRBV5-5
cdr3_nt: TGTGCCAGCAGGGCGGAGGGGTACAATGAGCAGTTCTTC
cdr3_aa: CASRAEGYNEQFF

d_call: NA
clone_size: few
j_call: TRBJ2-5
v_call: TRBV29-1
cdr3_nt: TGCAGCGTTGACGATGTCCCCAGGACCACTCAAGAGACCCAGTACTTC
cdr3_aa: CSVDDVPRTTQETQYF

d_call: NA
clone_size: NA
j_call: TRBJ2-2
v_call: TRBV7-9
cdr3_nt: TGTGCCAGCAGACGACAAATTTCGAACACCGGGGAGCTGTTTTTT
cdr3_aa: CASRRQISNTGELFF

d_call: NA
clone_size: NA
j_call: TRBJ2-4
v_call: TRBV20-1
cdr3_nt: TGCAGTGCTAGAGACAGCAGGCCGGAGGCCAAAAACATTCAGTACTTC
cdr3_aa: CSARDSRPEAKNIQYF

d_call: TRBD1
clone_size: NA
j_call: TRBJ1-2
v_call: TRBV30
cdr3_nt: TGTGCCTGGAGTACACTAGGGACAGGGGCGACCTATGGCTACACCTTC
cdr3_aa: CAWSTLGTGATYGYTF

d_call: NA
clone_size: NA
j_call: TRBJ1-1
v_call: TRBV4-2
cdr3_nt: TGTGCCAGCAGCCAAGAATTGCAGGACACTGAAGCTTTCTTT
cdr3_aa: CASSQELQDTEAFF

d_call: NA
clone_size: NA
j_call: TRBJ2-1
v_call: TRBV9
cdr3_nt: TGTGCCAGCAGCGGGGAGCTAGCGAATGAGCAGTTCTTC
cdr3_aa: CASSGELANEQFF

d_call: TRBD1
clone_size: once
j_call: TRBJ1-1
v_call: TRBV15
cdr3_nt: TGTGCCACCAGCAGAGCAGGGGGAAACCCGGAAGCTTTCTTT
cdr3_aa: CATSRAGGNPEAFF

d_call: TRBD2
clone_size: NA
j_call: TRBJ2-3
v_call: TRBV20-1
cdr3_nt: TGCAGTCCCCAAGGGGAGGGAAACACAGATACGCAGTATTTT
cdr3_aa: CSPQGEGNTDTQYF

d_call: NA
clone_size: NA
j_call: TRBJ1-2
v_call: TRBV14
cdr3_nt: TGTGCCAGCAGCCAACCACAGGGATGGATCGGCTACACCTTC
cdr3_aa: CASSQPQGWIGYTF

d_call: NA
clone_size: NA
j_call: TRBJ2-5
v_call: TRBV6-1
cdr3_nt: TGTGCCAGCAGTGGACGACTAGTCGTAGAGACCCAGTACTTC
cdr3_aa: CASSGRLVVETQYF

d_call: TRBD2
clone_size: few
j_call: TRBJ2-1
v_call: TRBV12-3/TRBV12-4
cdr3_nt: TGTGCCAGCAGCCCTCAGGCGGGAGGCCTACTAGAGCAGTTCTTC
cdr3_aa: CASSPQAGGLLEQFF

d_call: NA
clone_size: NA
j_call: TRBJ2-1
v_call: TRBV18
cdr3_nt: TGTGCCAGCTCACCTACTGGGGACATGAGATACAATGAGCAGTTCTTC
cdr3_aa: CASSPTGDMRYNEQFF

d_call: NA
clone_size: NA
j_call: TRBJ2-7
v_call: TRBV2
cdr3_nt: TGTGCCAGCACATGGACAGTTTATGTCGAGCAGTACTTC
cdr3_aa: CASTWTVYVEQYF

d_call: TRBD1
clone_size: NA
j_call: TRBJ2-7
v_call: TRBV20-1
cdr3_nt: TGCAGTGCTAGAGATATGGGACAGGGGCTCTACGAGCAGTACTTC
cdr3_aa: CSARDMGQGLYEQYF

d_call: NA
clone_size: once
j_call: TRBJ2-5
v_call: TRBV15
cdr3_nt: TGTGCCACCAGTAGAGATAGGTCAAGCGGAGAGACCCAGTACTTC
cdr3_aa: CATSRDRSSGETQYF

d_call: TRBD1
clone_size: NA
j_call: TRBJ2-7
v_call: TRBV29-1
cdr3_nt: TGCAGCGTTCTCAGGGGACAGGTAAAAAACTACGAGCAGTACTTC
cdr3_aa: CSVLRGQVKNYEQYF

d_call: TRBD1
clone_size: NA
j_call: TRBJ1-5
v_call: TRBV3-1
cdr3_nt: TGTGCCAGCAGCCAAGGTACGGGACAGCTGAATCAGCCCCAGCATTTT
cdr3_aa: CASSQGTGQLNQPQHF

d_call: NA
clone_size: NA
j_call: TRBJ2-7
v_call: TRBV28
cdr3_nt: TGTGCCAGCAGTTTTACTCTCTGGGGAATGAACTACGAGCAGTACTTC
cdr3_aa: CASSFTLWGMNYEQYF

d_call: NA
clone_size: NA
j_call: TRBJ2-3
v_call: TRBV18
cdr3_nt: TGTGCCAGCTCACCGCCCGGGAGCGATACGCAGTATTTT
cdr3_aa: CASSPPGSDTQYF

d_call: NA
clone_size: NA
j_call: TRBJ2-7
v_call: TRBV9
cdr3_nt: TGTGCCAGCAGCGTAGGAGGGGAATGGGGTCGTGGCGAGCAGTACTTC
cdr3_aa: CASSVGGEWGRGEQYF

d_call: TRBD1
clone_size: NA
j_call: TRBJ1-6
v_call: TRBV20-1
cdr3_nt: TGCAGTGCTAGAGTCGCCGGGACAGGGGCGCCACCCCTCCACTTT
cdr3_aa: CSARVAGTGAPPLHF

d_call: TRBD1
clone_size: NA
j_call: TRBJ2-2
v_call: TRBV12-3/TRBV12-4
cdr3_nt: TGTGCCAGCAGTTGGAGGACAGGGGGTCGGGCCGGGGAGCTGTTTTTT
cdr3_aa: CASSWRTGGRAGELFF

d_call: TRBD1
clone_size: NA
j_call: TRBJ2-3
v_call: TRBV20-1
cdr3_nt: TGCAGTGCTAGAGGGGGAACAGGGGGAACAGATACGCAGTATTTT
cdr3_aa: CSARGGTGGTDTQYF

d_call: NA
clone_size: NA
j_call: TRBJ2-5
v_call: TRBV5-1
cdr3_nt: TGCGCCAGCAGCTGGGGAAGAGGCATAGAGACCCAGTACTTC
cdr3_aa: CASSWGRGIETQYF

d_call: NA
clone_size: NA
j_call: TRBJ1-5
v_call: TRBV11-2
cdr3_nt: TGTGCCAGCAGCTTAGATCGGGGTTCGCCCCAGCATTTT
cdr3_aa: CASSLDRGSPQHF

d_call: NA
clone_size: NA
j_call: TRBJ2-7
v_call: TRBV7-9
cdr3_nt: TGTGCCAGCAGCTTCGACCACGAGCAGTACTTC
cdr3_aa: CASSFDHEQYF

d_call: NA
clone_size: NA
j_call: TRBJ1-1
v_call: TRBV6-1
cdr3_nt: TGTGCCAGCAGTGAAGCGGGGTATCCGACGAACACTGAAGCTTTCTTT
cdr3_aa: CASSEAGYPTNTEAFF

d_call: NA
clone_size: NA
j_call: TRBJ2-5
v_call: TRBV7-2
cdr3_nt: TGTGCCAGCAGTAAATGGGGTGGGGAGACCCAGTACTTC
cdr3_aa: CASSKWGGETQYF

d_call: NA
clone_size: NA
j_call: TRBJ2-1
v_call: TRBV27
cdr3_nt: TGTGCCAGCAGTTTAGGAGGGAGCCTAAGCTCCTACAATGAGCAGTTATTC
cdr3_aa: CASSLGGSLSSYNEQLF

d_call: TRBD2
clone_size: NA
j_call: TRBJ2-3
v_call: TRBV20-1
cdr3_nt: TGCAGTGCCGAAGGGACTAGTACCTTTACGCAGTATTTT
cdr3_aa: CSAEGTSTFTQYF

d_call: TRBD1
clone_size: NA
j_call: TRBJ2-7
v_call: TRBV20-1
cdr3_nt: TGCAGTCCTCGGGACAGGTCCTCCTACGAGCAGTACTTC
cdr3_aa: CSPRDRSSYEQYF

d_call: TRBD1
clone_size: NA
j_call: TRBJ1-2
v_call: TRBV7-9
cdr3_nt: TGTGCCAGCAGCTTGAGGACAGGGGGCTTTGAGGATGGCTACACCTTC
cdr3_aa: CASSLRTGGFEDGYTF

d_call: NA
clone_size: few
j_call: TRBJ2-7
v_call: TRBV7-3
cdr3_nt: TGTGCCAGCAGCCAAGGGTGGGGCTACGAGCAGTACTTC
cdr3_aa: CASSQGWGYEQYF

d_call: TRBD1
clone_size: NA
j_call: TRBJ1-5
v_call: TRBV27
cdr3_nt: TGTGCCAGCAGTTCAAGACAGGGGAGTCAGCCCCAGCATTTT
cdr3_aa: CASSSRQGSQPQHF